A single sample is the source of the 4 T cell receptor beta chains below, sequenced in a study of blood T cell repertoires in COVID-19. Profiled with immunoSEQ multiplex PCR; TCRdb holds only in-frame clones, not every one. The sample carries roughly 28,000 clones, roughly 80% recorded once. What was sequenced was peripheral blood. The receptors were sampled from a man older than 75 with active or convalescent COVID-19.

This sequence joins TRBV10-1 and TRBJ2-5, with 10 bases aligning to TRBD2. The CDR3 is 15 residues long. Germline CDR1 and CDR2: WNHNN and SYGVQD (reference sequence). V trimming: 3 bases; J trimming: 5 bases; junction bases outside the gene matches: 6. DNA for the CDR3: TGCGCCAGCAGTGATTCCAGCGGGGGGGTCGAGACCCAGTACTTC. It codes for CASSDSSGGVETQYF.

The chain combines TRBV3-1 (or the pseudogene TRBV3-2) with TRBJ2-7; 12 positions match TRBD1. The CDR3 contains 15 residues. The germline gives CDR1 LGHDT, CDR2 YNNKEL (reference sequence). V dropped 0 bases and J dropped 5; count of bases not matched to a gene: 2. CDR3: CASSQEGTGGNEQYF. The CDR3 DNA is TGTGCCAGCAGCCAAGAGGGGACAGGGGGCAACGAGCAGTACTTC.

V and J are TRBV5-1 and TRBJ2-3; D unclear. The germline gives CDR1 SGHRS, CDR2 YFSETQ. The CDR3 runs 15 residues. The germline V and J ends were trimmed by 4 bases and 0 bases, with 12 bases remaining between them. The CDR3 loop is CASSGQPGSTDTQYF. The CDR3 coding sequence is TGCGCCAGCAGCGGCCAACCTGGCAGCACAGATACGCAGTATTTT.

The chain has TRBV9 and TRBJ1-6; 7 bases fit TRBD1. This CDR3 region has 15 residues. CDR1 SGDLS and CDR2 YYNGEE come from the germline V gene. The junction had 8 bases not matched to a gene; V was cut back by 3 bases and J by 8 bases. CDR3 nucleotide sequence: TGTGCCAGCAGCGCCTCGACAGGGACGGATTCACCCCTCCACTTT. Translation gives CASSASTGTDSPLHF.